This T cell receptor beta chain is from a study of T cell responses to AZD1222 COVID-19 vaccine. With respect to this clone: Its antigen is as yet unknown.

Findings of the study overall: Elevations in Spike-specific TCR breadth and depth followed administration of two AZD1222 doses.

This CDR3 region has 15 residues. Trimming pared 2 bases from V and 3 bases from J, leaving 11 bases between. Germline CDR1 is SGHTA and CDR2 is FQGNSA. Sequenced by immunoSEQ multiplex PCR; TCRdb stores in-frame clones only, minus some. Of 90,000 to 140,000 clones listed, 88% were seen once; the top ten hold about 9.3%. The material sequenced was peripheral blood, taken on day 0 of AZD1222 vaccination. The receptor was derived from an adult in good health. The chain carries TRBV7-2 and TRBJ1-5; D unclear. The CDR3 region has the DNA TGTGCCAGCAGCTTATGGCGCCAAGACAATCAGCCCCAGCATTTT. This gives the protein CASSLWRQDNQPQHF.